This T cell receptor (beta chain) appears in the sequencing data of a study of cytomegalovirus exposure and HLA in healthy donors. Germline V gene sequence: CDR1 PRHDT, CDR2 FYEKMQ (reference sequence). This CDR3 is built from 14 residues. Trimming shortened V by 5 bases and J by 4 bases, and 14 bases separated the two germline ends. 13 Jbeta primers and 60 Vbeta primers were used for the PCR. TCRdb's copy holds only in-frame clones and misses some; the assay was immunoSEQ multiplex PCR. The repertoire holds roughly 100,000 clones, with about 9.5% as singletons. This clone was detected a few times. Sequencing was carried out using PBMCs. This receptor was identified in a man between 40 and 49 years old in good health and CMV-seropositive. V and J are TRBV13 and TRBJ2-5; perhaps TRBD2 as D (7 bases). The CDR3 reads CASSPNGGRETQYF. Here the CDR3 DNA reads TGTGCCAGCAGCCCCAACGGGGGGCGAGAGACCCAGTACTTC. Based on the CDR3 plus reference TRBV13 and TRBJ2-5, the full variable domain is AAGVIQSPRHLIKEKRETATLKCYPIPRHDTVYWYQQGPGQDPQFLISFYEKMQSDKGSIPDRFSAQQFSDYHSELNMSSLELGDSALYFCASSPNGGRETQYFGPGTRLLVL.